The clone carrying this T cell receptor (beta chain) came up once. Antigen: not known. Using immunoSEQ multiplex PCR, the repertoire was profiled, and TCRdb retains in-frame clones only, with some absent. Here the sample spans hundreds of thousands of clones, around 89% being singletons. This sample was included in a study of Ad26.COV2.S vaccination and SARS-CoV-2 variants. Study overall: The study gave Ad26.COV2.S intramuscularly, once or twice 56 days apart. Study results and caveats: Spike-specific TCR breadth ran higher among vaccine recipients than placebo recipients. Vaccinees reportedly had broad spike-specific CD8+ and CD4+ T cell responses.

Treatment denoted: around 19 received Ad26.COV2.S at low or high dose, single or two shots; 5 received placebo; per-sample allocation not given. Sampling was performed 63 days after the first vaccine or placebo injection. The CDR3 runs to 15 residues. Germline V gene data show CDR1 as SGHRS and CDR2 as YFSETQ. V dropped 1 base and J dropped 4 bases, with 12 bases sitting between them. The V and J genes are TRBV5-1 and TRBJ2-1, with D tentatively TRBD2 (6 bases). Specimen: peripheral blood, collected in a trial of Ad26.COV2.S vaccine versus placebo. The sequence came from a person aged 18-60 years who received the Ad26.COV2.S COVID-19 vaccine or a placebo. This CDR3 reads CASSLPLAAYNEQFF. The DNA of the CDR3 is TGCGCCAGCAGCTTGCCACTAGCAGCTTACAATGAGCAGTTCTTC.